Presented here are 32 T cell receptor beta chains from one specimen sequenced in a study of CD8 T cells in Susac syndrome. Roughly 0.45 to 1 ug RNA was reverse transcribed with random hexamers. TCRdb redid the calling of the immunoSEQ multiplex PCR reads with MiXCR, one entry per CDR3 protein. The sample lists 110,000 or so distinct CDR3 sequences; about 95% were seen once. Specimen: CD4+ T cells from PBMCs. Receptor source: a human donor in good health.

The chain couples TRBV27 to TRBJ1-2; 11 bases match TRBD1. This CDR3 comprises 15 residues. Germline CDR1 reads MNHEY; CDR2 reads SMNVEV (reference sequence). V dropped 6 bases and J dropped 2; count of bases not matched to a gene: 5. The DNA of the CDR3 is TGTGCCAGCAGAAGGGGACAGGGGGTGAACTATGGCTACACCTTC. This translates into CASRRGQGVNYGYTF.

The V and J genes are TRBV20-1 and TRBJ2-2; possible D gene TRBD2, 5 bases. The germline V gene encodes CDR1 DFQATT and CDR2 SNEGSKA (reference sequence). CDR3 length equals 14 residues. V lost 6 bases, J lost 0 bases, and 11 bases lay in between. The CDR3 sequence is CSAADWTNTGELFF. In DNA form, the CDR3 reads TGCAGTGCAGCGGACTGGACGAACACCGGGGAGCTGTTTTTT.

This chain links TRBV3-1 with TRBJ1-6, with D possibly being TRBD1 (5 bases). CDR3 length: 16 residues. Germline assignment: CDR1 LGHDT and CDR2 YNNKEL (reference sequence). V lost 1 base to trimming and J lost 7 bases, with 14 bases between them. CDR3 loop: CASSQAGTSLNSPLHF. For the CDR3, the DNA is TGTGCCAGCAGCCAAGCCGGGACTTCTCTCAATTCACCCCTCCACTTT.

This sequence joins TRBV20-1 and TRBJ2-7; D remains ambiguous. From germline, CDR1 is DFQATT and CDR2 SNEGSKA (reference sequence). The V gene lost 6 bases and the J gene lost 3 bases, with 18 bases spanning the gap. The CDR3 runs to 14 residues. CDR3: CSAKYPYGNYEQYF. The CDR3 DNA is TGCAGTGCCAAATACCCATATGGGAACTACGAGCAGTACTTC.

This clonotype was seen only once. The V and J genes are TRBV7-8 and TRBJ2-2; weak D call: TRBD2 (6 bases). This CDR3 is built from 14 residues. Trimming removed 5 bases from V and 5 bases from J, with 12 bases in between. CDR1 SGHVS and CDR2 FQNEAQ come from the germline V gene. CDR3 nucleotide sequence: TGTGCCAGCAGCGGAAACGGGAGAACCGGGGAGCTGTTTTTT. Amino acids: CASSGNGRTGELFF. Drawing the rest from reference TRBV7-8 and TRBJ2-2, the complete variable domain is GAGVSQSPRYKVAKRGQDVALRCDPISGHVSLFWYQQALGQGPEFLTYFQNEAQLDKSGLPSDRFFAERPEGSVSTLKIQRTQQEDSAVYLCASSGNGRTGELFFGEGSRLTVL.

Here the CDR3 DNA reads TGCAGTGCTGGACAGGGGGCGAGTGCTTTCTTT. The encoded protein is CSAGQGASAFF. The J gene is TRBJ1-1, the V gene TRBV20-1, with 11 bases that match TRBD1. Germline CDR1 DFQATT, CDR2 SNEGSKA (reference sequence). J gave up 11 bases and V 5 bases, and 4 bases lay outside the gene matches. The CDR3 is made up of 11 amino acids.

With regard to this clonotype: The germline gene is not matched at one end of the junction; a read error may be the cause. The J gene is TRBJ1-1, the V gene TRBV5-1; D uncertain. The CDR3 is 14 amino acids. CDR1 and CDR2 (germline): SGHRS, YFSETQ. The CDR3 protein is CASSLEAGNTEAFF. The CDR3 DNA is TGTGCCAGCAGCTTAGAGGCCGGAAACACTGAAGCTTTCTTT.

V is TRBV7-8 and J is TRBJ2-7; D could derive from TRBD1 or TRBD2 (5 bases each). Germline CDR1 is SGHVS and CDR2 is FQNEAQ. Trimming left V 2 bases short and J 2 bases short, with 16 bases between. The CDR3 length is 16 residues. CDR3 loop: CASSLSRDPRPYEQYF. The CDR3 nucleotides are TGTGCCAGCAGCTTAAGCCGGGACCCGCGACCCTACGAGCAGTACTTC. The full variable domain, in which reference TRBV7-8 and TRBJ2-7 provide the parts outside the CDR3, is GAGVSQSPRYKVAKRGQDVALRCDPISGHVSLFWYQQALGQGPEFLTYFQNEAQLDKSGLPSDRFFAERPEGSVSTLKIQRTQQEDSAVYLCASSLSRDPRPYEQYFGPGTRLTVT.

The J gene is TRBJ2-3, the V gene TRBV7-2; perhaps TRBD2 as D (5 bases). CDR1 and CDR2 from the germline V gene are SGHTA and FQGNSA. CDR3 length equals 14 residues. The V gene lost 10 bases and the J gene lost 1 base, with 15 bases spanning the gap. The CDR3 loop is CATSPGRGTDTQYF. The DNA for the CDR3 is TGTGCCACCTCACCCGGGCGGGGCACAGATACGCAGTATTTT.

For the CDR3, the DNA is TGTGCCAGCCATTTAAGGGGGTCGAACACCGGGGAGCTGTTTTTT. Translated, it gives CASHLRGSNTGELFF. The chain couples TRBV6-5 to TRBJ2-2; D perhaps matches TRBD1 (6 bases). V lost 8 bases and J 0 bases, leaving 13 bases between the germline ends. From germline, CDR1 is MNHEY and CDR2 SVGAGI. This CDR3 contains 15 residues.

The V gene is TRBV4-1, the J gene TRBJ1-1, with 8 bases that match TRBD1. The CDR3 runs to 17 residues. The V gene's germline CDR1 is MGHRA and CDR2 YSYEKL. With V trimmed by 5 bases and J by 3 bases, 14 bases remained unmatched. The CDR3 region has the DNA TGCGCCAGCAGCAGAACCCGGCCGGGACAGGCTGACACTGAAGCTTTCTTT. Residues: CASSRTRPGQADTEAFF.

This rearrangement joins TRBV6-2 or TRBV6-3 to TRBJ2-6; no definite D call. The CDR3 has 16 residues. Trimming stripped 3 bases from V and 0 bases from J, with 9 bases between. Germline assignment: CDR1 MNHEY and CDR2 SVGEGT. The CDR3 loop reads CASSYGFISGANVLTF. CDR3 DNA: TGTGCCAGCAGTTATGGGTTTATCTCTGGGGCCAACGTCCTGACTTTC.

V usage is TRBV5-4 and J usage is TRBJ1-2; D is uncertain. V lost 0 bases to trimming and J lost 2 bases, with 5 bases between them. Germline lookup yields CDR1 SGHNT and CDR2 YYREEE (reference sequence). This CDR3 contains 13 residues. The CDR3 DNA sequence: TGTGCCAGCAGCTTGGAAGGCAACTATGGCTACACCTTC. This gives the protein CASSLEGNYGYTF. Based on the CDR3 plus reference TRBV5-4 and TRBJ1-2, the full variable domain is ETGVTQSPTHLIKTRGQQVTLRCSSQSGHNTVSWYQQALGQGPQFIFQYYREEENGRGNFPPRFSGLQFPNYSSELNVNALELDDSALYLCASSLEGNYGYTFGSGTRLTVV.

DNA for the CDR3: TGCAGCGTTGGGGTGACAGGGGGGGTCGAGACCCAGTACTTC. Its translation is CSVGVTGGVETQYF. J is TRBJ2-5 and V is TRBV29-1; 9 bases agree with TRBD1. CDR1 and CDR2 from the germline V gene are SQVTM and ANQGSEA. V shed 4 bases and J 5 bases; nucleotides not matched to a gene: 8. The length of the CDR3 is 14 residues. The entire variable domain, with the rest obtained from reference TRBV29-1 and TRBJ2-5, is as follows: SAVISQKPSRDICQRGTSLTIQCQVDSQVTMMFWYRQQPGQSLTLIATANQGSEATYESGFVIDKFPISRPNLTFSTLTVSNMSPEDSSIYLCSVGVTGGVETQYFGPGTRLLVL.

This rearrangement joins TRBV29-1 to TRBJ1-1; 8 bases match TRBD1. The ends lost 5 bases at V and 4 bases at J; junction bases unmatched: 6. The CDR3 spans 13 residues. Germline CDR1 SQVTM, CDR2 ANQGSEA. In DNA, the CDR3 is TGCAGCGTTATAGGACAGGGTTTCACTGAAGCTTTCTTT. It encodes CSVIGQGFTEAFF.

The CDR3 DNA reads as TGTGCCAGCAGCTTAAGGGGCGCCGGCTCTGGAAACACCATATATTTT. It yields the protein CASSLRGAGSGNTIYF. The chain recombines TRBV7-6 with TRBJ1-3, with a tentative D call TRBD1 (5 bases). CDR1 is SGHVS, CDR2 FNYEAQ, per germline. Trimming took off 2 bases at V and 0 bases at J, with 11 bases between the two ends. This CDR3 is built from 16 residues. Combining the CDR3 with reference TRBV7-6 and TRBJ1-3 gives the whole variable domain GAGVSQSPRYKVTKRGQDVALRCDPISGHVSLYWYRQALGQGPEFLTYFNYEAQQDKSGLPNDRFSAERPEGSISTLTIQRTEQRDSAMYRCASSLRGAGSGNTIYFGEGSWLTVV.

The rearrangement joins TRBV20-1 to TRBJ2-7, with D perhaps matching TRBD2 (6 bases). This CDR3 spans 16 amino acids. V was clipped by 0 bases and J by 0 bases, with 15 bases between them. Germline assignment: CDR1 DFQATT and CDR2 SNEGSKA (reference sequence). CDR3 protein: CSARDPSGGGSYEQYF. The CDR3 nucleotides are TGCAGTGCTAGAGATCCGTCTGGGGGAGGCTCCTACGAGCAGTACTTC.

The genes are TRBV5-1 and TRBJ2-6; 13 bases are shared with TRBD2. The CDR3 consists of 19 residues. Germline CDR1 SGHRS, CDR2 YFSETQ. With V trimmed by 2 bases and J by 4 bases, 9 bases remained unmatched. The CDR3 nucleotides are TGCGCCAGCAGCTTCCGACTAGCGGGGGGATACTCCGGGGCCAACGTCCTGACTTTC. Translation: CASSFRLAGGYSGANVLTF. The full variable domain, its missing parts supplied by reference TRBV5-1 and TRBJ2-6, is KAGVTQTPRYLIKTRGQQVTLSCSPISGHRSVSWYQQTPGQGLQFLFEYFSETQRNKGNFPGRFSGRQFSNSRSEMNVSTLELGDSALYLCASSFRLAGGYSGANVLTFGAGSRLTVL.

The chain is built from TRBV2 and TRBJ2-3; TRBD2 matches 7 bases. Unmatched junction bases numbered 9, after V lost 3 bases and J lost 0 bases. This CDR3 is 17 amino acids long. CDR1 and CDR2 from the germline V gene are SNHLY and FYNNEI. DNA of the CDR3: TGTGCCAGCAGTGACCGACCCGGGGGGTCTAGCACAGATACGCAGTATTTT. It is translated as CASSDRPGGSSTDTQYF.

The chain recombines TRBV6-6 with TRBJ2-4; no reliable D call. The ends were cut back, 4 bases at V and 7 bases at J, with 8 bases in the middle. This CDR3 is 12 amino acids long. CDR1 MNHNY and CDR2 SVGAGI come from the germline V gene (reference sequence). This CDR3 reads CASSFNTNIQYF. Here the CDR3 DNA reads TGTGCCAGCAGTTTTAACACCAACATTCAGTACTTC.

The chain combines TRBV30 with TRBJ2-6; 9 nucleotides agree with TRBD1. The CDR3 sequence is 16 residues long. With 3 bases clipped from V and 2 bases from J, the junction kept 5 bases outside the gene matches. Germline V lookup: CDR1 GTSNPN, CDR2 SVGIG (reference sequence). CDR3: CAWRLRDRAGANVLTF. The CDR3 nucleotides are TGTGCCTGGAGATTACGGGACAGGGCTGGGGCCAACGTCCTGACTTTC.

The gene calls are TRBV3-1 and TRBJ1-2, with D possibly matching TRBD1 (6 bases). There are 14 residues in the CDR3. Germline loops: CDR1 LGHDT, CDR2 YNNKEL (reference sequence). The V end lost 4 bases, the J end lost 7 bases, and 16 bases lay between the germline ends. CDR3 region: CASSPKQGPLGYTF. CDR3 sequence (DNA): TGTGCCAGCAGCCCGAAACAGGGTCCCCTTGGCTACACCTTC.

V gene TRBV7-9 combines with J gene TRBJ1-4; the match to TRBD1 covers 9 bases. Trimming cost V 2 bases and J 8 bases; bases outside gene matches: 3. The CDR3 spans 14 residues. Germline V lookup: CDR1 SEHNR, CDR2 FQNEAQ (reference sequence). This CDR3 is CASSLRTGEEKLFF. The CDR3 nucleotides read TGTGCCAGCAGCTTAAGGACAGGGGAAGAAAAACTGTTTTTT.

CDR3 bases: TGTGCCACCAGTCGGACTGGGAGTGGTAGCACAGATACGCAGTATTTT. This encodes CATSRTGSGSTDTQYF. The genes are TRBV24-1 and TRBJ2-3, with D tentatively TRBD2 (5 bases). Trimming shortened V by 6 bases and J by 0 bases, and 15 bases separated the two germline ends. Germline CDR1 reads KGHDR; CDR2 reads SFDVKD. The CDR3 is made up of 16 amino acids.

The CDR3 DNA sequence: TGTGCCACCAGTGATCCGGGTCAAGGGGGGGGGAGCCAAGAGACCCAGTACTTC. This codes for CATSDPGQGGGSQETQYF. The V gene is TRBV24-1, the J gene TRBJ2-5; D might be TRBD2 (7 bases). Trimming removed 3 bases from V and 1 base from J, with 20 bases in between. CDR3 length: 18 amino acids. Germline CDR1 reads KGHDR; CDR2 reads SFDVKD.

The chain has TRBV5-1 and TRBJ2-3, with 7 positions matching TRBD2. CDR3 length equals 16 residues. The V segment lost 0 bases and the J segment 4 bases; nucleotides outside the gene matches: 8. Germline values: CDR1 SGHRS, CDR2 YFSETQ. DNA for the CDR3: TGCGCCAGCAGCTTGGCGGGGGGACTTACTCCAGATACGCAGTATTTT. This codes for CASSLAGGLTPDTQYF.

The V call is TRBV6-2 or TRBV6-3, the J call TRBJ1-4, with no clear D. This CDR3 contains 15 residues. V lost 6 bases, J lost 0 bases, and 11 bases lay in between. Looked up from germline, CDR1 is MNHEY and CDR2 is SVGEGT. Here the CDR3 DNA reads TGTGCCAGCAGAAGGCAGTTTTCAACTAATGAAAAACTGTTTTTT. Translated: CASRRQFSTNEKLFF.

The chain has TRBV25-1 and TRBJ1-1; D remains unclear. The ends were cut back, 1 base at V and 5 bases at J, with 14 bases in the middle. The germline gives CDR1 MGHDK, CDR2 SYGVNS. This CDR3 region has 15 residues. CDR3 residues: CASSESPAGSTEAFF. The DNA of the CDR3 is TGTGCCAGCAGTGAATCCCCAGCGGGGAGTACTGAAGCTTTCTTT.

The V gene is TRBV9, the J gene TRBJ2-5, with 7 bases that match TRBD2. With 5 bases clipped from V and 8 bases from J, the junction kept 15 bases outside the gene matches. The CDR3 runs 15 residues. The germline gives CDR1 SGDLS, CDR2 YYNGEE. The CDR3 is CASSQTRGGSGTQYF. CDR3 DNA: TGTGCCAGCAGTCAAACTAGGGGAGGGAGTGGAACCCAGTACTTC.

The V gene is TRBV29-1, the J gene TRBJ2-7; TRBD2 matches 10 bases. CDR3 size: 14 residues. The J segment lost 7 bases and the V segment lost 6 bases, leaving 12 bases of the junction unmatched. Germline V CDR1 and CDR2: SQVTM, ANQGSEA. The CDR3 protein is CSVTGTSVSGEQYF. For the CDR3, the DNA is TGCAGCGTGACCGGGACTAGCGTTTCGGGAGAGCAGTACTTC.

The chain recombines TRBV6-5 with TRBJ2-2; unclear D gene. Per the germline V gene, CDR1 is MNHEY and CDR2 is SVGAGI. V lost 2 bases and J lost 3, with 4 bases in between. The CDR3 totals 13 residues. CDR3 DNA: TGTGCCAGCAGTTACGAGTACACCGGGGAGCTGTTTTTT. Translation gives CASSYEYTGELFF.

The chain is built from TRBV23-1 and TRBJ2-5; TRBD1 agrees at 8 bases. TRBV23-1 is an open reading frame whose function is uncertain. This CDR3 region has 19 residues. The V segment lost 0 bases and the J segment 0 bases; nucleotides outside the gene matches: 12. The CDR3 DNA reads TGCGCCAGCAGTCAATCGATGGACAGGGATCCGACGTACCAAGAGACCCAGTACTTC. It codes for CASSQSMDRDPTYQETQYF.